This entry lists 4 T cell receptor beta chains sequenced from one sample in a study of blood T cell repertoires in COVID-19. The method was immunoSEQ multiplex PCR; TCRdb's version includes in-frame clones alone and lacks a portion of them. The sample carries about 400,000 clones, roughly 90% recorded once. Sequencing used PBMCs or T cells enriched from blood (not recorded which). These receptors were collected from a woman aged 25-40 years who had recovered from COVID-19.

A single count supports this clone. The chain employs TRBV5-1 and TRBJ2-1; 9 nucleotides line up with TRBD2. CDR1 and CDR2 (germline): SGHRS, YFSETQ. CDR3 size: 16 residues. V was pared by 4 bases and J by 3 bases, with 8 bases of the junction left unmatched. The DNA of the CDR3 is TGCGCCAGCAGCCCACCAAATAGCGGGAGCTACAATGAGCAGTTCTTC. Amino acid sequence: CASSPPNSGSYNEQFF.

Comment on this clone: An end of the junction differs from the germline gene, which may be a read error. This chain uses TRBV6-6 with TRBJ1-2; 7 positions match TRBD1. The CDR3 loop spans 12 amino acids. Germline V gene data show CDR1 as MNHNY and CDR2 as SVGAGI (reference sequence). CDR3 loop: CASSYEGQIVAF. Written as DNA, the CDR3 is TGTGCCAGCAGTTACGAGGGACAGATCGTCGCCTTC.

Here the CDR3 reads CASTPGMNTEAFF. CDR3 nucleotides: TGTGCCAGCACCCCCGGGATGAACACTGAAGCTTTCTTT. The chain employs TRBV6-2 or TRBV6-3 and TRBJ1-1; no clear D. CDR3 size: 13 residues. Trimming took 7 bases from V and 0 from J, leaving 9 bases between them. Per the germline V gene, CDR1 is MNHEY and CDR2 is SVGEGT.

V is TRBV28 and J is TRBJ1-2; D is unclear. This CDR3 is built from 14 residues. V lost 7 bases and J 4 bases, leaving 16 bases between the germline ends. Germline lookup yields CDR1 MDHEN and CDR2 SYDVKM. In DNA, the CDR3 is TGTGCCAGCACCCCGGAGGAGGGCGCCTATGGCTACACCTTC. Translated, it gives CASTPEEGAYGYTF.